This T cell receptor (beta chain) stems from a study of T cell changes during pregnancy in multiple sclerosis. Per germline, CDR1 SGHTA and CDR2 FQGNSA. The CDR3 runs 15 residues. Unmatched junction bases numbered 3, after V lost 5 bases and J lost 1 base. TCRdb's copy holds only in-frame clones and misses some; the assay was immunoSEQ multiplex PCR. The sample lists 74,000 or so clones, 90% to 95% occurring once. The sequence was collected from a female donor with multiple sclerosis, enrolled in a pregnancy study. Sequencing was performed on CD4+ T cells from peripheral blood mononuclear cells, taken before pregnancy. The chain is built from TRBV7-2 and TRBJ1-4, with 8 bases fitting TRBD1. CDR3 bases: TGTGCCAGCAGCCCCAGGGGGCAAACTAATGAAAAACTGTTTTTT. This encodes CASSPRGQTNEKLFF.